This is a list of T cell receptor beta chains from one sample in a study of blood T cell repertoires in COVID-19. TCRdb's table, derived via immunoSEQ multiplex PCR, lists solely in-frame clones and lacks some. The data hold some 300,000 clones, with approximately 86% observed a single time. Sequenced material: peripheral blood. The source of these receptors is a man aged 70-80 years with acute or convalescent COVID-19. CDR3s include the opening cysteine and the closing phenylalanine or tryptophan.

CASSQDVSGNEQFF | 14 | TRBV14
CASSFGQGRSEKLFF | 15 | TRBV5-1
CASSSRDRGNYEQYF | 15 | TRBV6-2/TRBV6-3
CASSSQLGPGTGELFF | 16 | TRBV18
CASSLESPSSGALTDTQYF | 19 | TRBV7-2
CASSILQGDNSPLHF | 15 | TRBV19
CTSSPTLAGAIGGCETQYF | 19 | TRBV1
CAWRRQGGTDTQYF | 14 | TRBV30
CASSYTGIAKNIQYF | 15 | TRBV28
CASNRGLAGERAAQYF | 16 | TRBV5-4
CASSPTHRGGNTIYF | 15 | TRBV3-1/TRBV3-2
CASTPGQNQPQHF | 13 | TRBV7-9
CASSSPGETYGYTF | 14 | TRBV5-1
CASSVGARGEKLFF | 14 | TRBV2
CASKAGTLGNTIYF | 14 | TRBV6-5
CASSRLSNQPQHF | 13 | TRBV12-3/TRBV12-4
CASSPKRGGSRGEQYF | 16 | TRBV18
CASSVHPVWSGSNTGELFF | 19 | TRBV9
CASSQDPGGGYGYTF | 15 | TRBV3-1/TRBV3-2
CASSPGQGYEKLFF | 14 | TRBV18
CASSQAPSVDSYEQYF | 16 | TRBV4-3
CASSDAGPNSPLHF | 14 | TRBV2
CASSLDRGRDGYTF | 14 | TRBV5-6
CSVGHGLTYEQYF | 13 | TRBV29-1